This TCR beta chain was sequenced for a study of T cell responses to AZD1222 COVID-19 vaccine. Germline lookup yields CDR1 MGHRA and CDR2 YSYEKL. CDR3 size: 15 residues. V lost 0 bases, J lost 4 bases, and 9 bases lay in between. Generated by immunoSEQ multiplex PCR, the TCRdb table keeps only in-frame clones and is missing some. The sample holds 110,000 to 150,000 clones, under 95% seen once. The clonotype was recovered from an adult in good health. The sequencing used peripheral blood, collected on day 0 of AZD1222 vaccination. The rearrangement joins TRBV4-1 to TRBJ1-4; D remains unclear. CDR3 DNA sequence: TGCGCCAGCAGCCAAGATTTGCGGAATAATGAAAAACTGTTTTTT. Its translation is CASSQDLRNNEKLFF.